This TCR beta chain stems from a study of Graves' ophthalmopathy and Graves' hyperthyroidism. Across the study: Peripheral blood sampling occurred at initial diagnosis, before any treatment. Points from the study as a whole: A 13-signature model separated ophthalmopathy from stable hyperthyroidism, reaching less than 90% sensitivity and 81.08% specificity cross-validated.

This clonotype was found many times. Its specificity is not known. PBMCs were isolated from a roughly 9.3 ml sample of fresh peripheral blood. The ends were cut back, 2 bases at V and 0 bases at J, with 10 bases in the middle. The CDR3 length is 15 residues. Germline V gene lookup returns CDR1 LNHDA and CDR2 SQIVND (reference sequence). The study amplified TCR beta CDR3 regions using RNA transcripts. Second-round multiplex PCR came after a first-round RT-PCR that employed HTBI primers. One entry per CDR3 protein results from TCRdb running MiXCR on the multiplex PCR reads. Of about half a million distinct CDR3 sequences in the sample, roughly an eighth were seen once.

The origin of this receptor is a woman aged 25 to 39 with Graves' ophthalmopathy. Sequenced input: blood. This chain joins TRBV19 and TRBJ1-1; no firm D call. The CDR3 coding sequence is TGTGCCAGTAGTATAAGTGACATTGTGAACACTGAAGCTTTCTTT. Its translation is CASSISDIVNTEAFF.